This T cell receptor beta chain emerged from a study of cytomegalovirus exposure and HLA in healthy donors. Researchers ran the PCR with 60 Vbeta and 13 Jbeta primers. The method was immunoSEQ multiplex PCR; TCRdb's version includes in-frame clones alone and lacks a portion of them. There are under 120,000 clones in the sample; over 65% occur only once, and around 5.1% lies in the top ten. This clone has only a few counts. Germline CDR1 is SQVTM and CDR2 is ANQGSEA. V shed 7 bases and J 5 bases; nucleotides not matched to a gene: 6. CDR3 length equals 13 residues. The sequenced sample was PBMCs. The TCR comes from a female donor in good health and CMV-seropositive. V gene TRBV29-1 combines with J gene TRBJ1-5; 9 bases line up with TRBD1. The CDR3 loop is CSGGQGKDQPQHF. CDR3 DNA sequence: TGCAGCGGCGGACAGGGGAAGGATCAGCCCCAGCATTTT.